This T cell receptor (beta chain) appears in the sequencing data of a study of OX40 agonist ivuxolimab in advanced cancers. The table came from immunoSEQ multiplex PCR; TCRdb's copy has only in-frame clones and leaves some out. The sample lists fewer than 95,000 clones, more than 90% occurring once. V lost 3 bases to trimming and J lost 0 bases, with 8 bases between them. The CDR3 length is 14 residues. CDR1 and CDR2 (germline): PRHDT, FYEKMQ (reference sequence). The J gene is TRBJ1-1, the V gene TRBV13; D gene uncertain. Sample: CD4+ or CD8+ T cells sorted from blood, taken in a trial of the OX40 agonist ivuxolimab. The sequence derives from an adult with an advanced solid tumor such as melanoma, head and neck, liver or kidney cancer. CDR3 nucleotide sequence: TGTGCCAGCAGCTTGGTGGCCGTGAACACTGAAGCTTTCTTT. This codes for CASSLVAVNTEAFF.